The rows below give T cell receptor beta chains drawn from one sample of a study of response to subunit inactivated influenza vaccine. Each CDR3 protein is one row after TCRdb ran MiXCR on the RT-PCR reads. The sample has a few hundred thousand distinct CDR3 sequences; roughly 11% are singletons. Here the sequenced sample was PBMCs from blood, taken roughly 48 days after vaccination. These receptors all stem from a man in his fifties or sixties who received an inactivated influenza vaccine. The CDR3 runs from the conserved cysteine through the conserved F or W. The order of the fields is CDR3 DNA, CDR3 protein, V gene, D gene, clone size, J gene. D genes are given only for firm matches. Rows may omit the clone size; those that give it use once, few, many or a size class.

TGTGCCAGCAGTTCGACTAGCGGGGGAAGTACGCAGTATTTT CASSSTSGGSTQYF TRBV12-3/TRBV12-4 TRBD2 - TRBJ2-3
TGTGCCAGCAGCCCCGACCCATTCTACGAGCAGTACTTC CASSPDPFYEQYF TRBV6-6 - few TRBJ2-7
TGTGCCAGCAGTTCGATCGGACAGGGTTCATTCTTT CASSSIGQGSFF TRBV6-5 TRBD1 - TRBJ1-1
TGTGCCAGCAGCTTAACTCATTTGGGGAATGAGCAGTTCTTC CASSLTHLGNEQFF TRBV7-6 - few TRBJ2-1
TGTGCCAGCAGCCTTACCGACAGGGGCACTGAAGCTTTCTTT CASSLTDRGTEAFF TRBV7-2 TRBD1 - TRBJ1-1
TGTGCCAGCAGCGCGGGCCAGAGAGGACAGACCCAGTACTTC CASSAGQRGQTQYF TRBV9 - - TRBJ2-5
TGTGCCAGCAGTTTTGAGGCTCAGCCCCAGCATTTT CASSFEAQPQHF TRBV28 - - TRBJ1-5
TGTGCCAGCACCATAGCGGGGGGAGGCCCAGAGGCCCAGTATTTT CASTIAGGGPEAQYF TRBV12-3/TRBV12-4 TRBD2 few TRBJ2-3
TGCGCCAGCGCTTTTTCCGGGGTGGGCTACAATGAGCAGTTCTTC CASAFSGVGYNEQFF TRBV5-1 - few TRBJ2-1
TGTGCCAGCAGCTTGCCCCCCCTTATGGATACGCAGTATTTT CASSLPPLMDTQYF TRBV5-6 - - TRBJ2-3